The 17 T cell receptor beta chains below all came from one sample that was sequenced in a study of T cell changes during pregnancy in multiple sclerosis. Some clones are missing from TCRdb's copy, which holds only in-frame ones; the method was immunoSEQ multiplex PCR. The repertoire holds some 43,000 clones, with 80% to 95% as singletons. The material sequenced was CD8+ T cells from peripheral blood mononuclear cells, taken in the first trimester of pregnancy. The origin of the receptors is a female donor with multiple sclerosis, enrolled in a pregnancy study.

This rearrangement joins TRBV27 to TRBJ1-1; 12 nucleotides match TRBD1. Unmatched junction bases numbered 8, after V lost 4 bases and J lost 2 bases. Per the germline V gene, CDR1 is MNHEY and CDR2 is SMNVEV (reference sequence). CDR3 size: 17 residues. DNA of the CDR3: TGTGCCAGCAGTTCTCCCGGGACAGGGGGCGCCAACACTGAAGCTTTCTTT. Its translation is CASSSPGTGGANTEAFF.

The chain is built from TRBV2 and TRBJ2-3; possible D gene TRBD2, 6 bases. Trimming took off 4 bases at V and 2 bases at J, with 16 bases between the two ends. Looked up from germline, CDR1 is SNHLY and CDR2 is FYNNEI. This CDR3 has 16 amino acids. As DNA, the CDR3 is TGTGCCAGCAGTGGGAAGTGGGAGGACCTCACAGATACGCAGTATTTT. Translating gives CASSGKWEDLTDTQYF.

The V and J genes are TRBV29-1 and TRBJ1-5; D gene unclear. The CDR3 runs 13 residues. V was clipped by 0 bases and J by 4 bases, with 7 bases between them. Germline V gene data show CDR1 as SQVTM and CDR2 as ANQGSEA. In DNA, the CDR3 is TGCAGCGTTGAAGACGGGGTTAATCAGCCCCAGCATTTT. Translating it yields CSVEDGVNQPQHF.

The rearrangement uses TRBV5-6 and TRBJ1-2; 9 positions agree with TRBD1. J was trimmed by 2 bases and V by 4 bases; bases with no gene match: 3. Germline V CDR1 and CDR2: SGHDT, YYEEEE. This CDR3 region has 14 residues. DNA of the CDR3: TGTGCCAGCAGCCTCGGACAGGGGAACTATGGCTACACCTTC. Translated: CASSLGQGNYGYTF. The full variable domain, completed using reference TRBV5-6 and TRBJ1-2, is DAGVTQSPTHLIKTRGQQVTLRCSPKSGHDTVSWYQQALGQGPQFIFQYYEEEERQRGNFPDRFSGHQFPNYSSELNVNALLLGDSALYLCASSLGQGNYGYTFGSGTRLTVV.

V is TRBV7-9 and J is TRBJ2-5; 8 nucleotides align to TRBD2. The length of the CDR3 is 15 residues. After removal of 5 bases from V and 2 bases from J, the junction contained 7 bases not matched to a gene. Germline V CDR1 and CDR2: SEHNR, FQNEAQ (reference sequence). Here the CDR3 DNA reads TGTGCCAGCAGCCCGATGCGGGGGGAACAAGAGACCCAGTACTTC. Translation gives CASSPMRGEQETQYF.

This chain uses TRBV27 with TRBJ1-5; D gene unclear. This CDR3 is 14 amino acids long. The V and J ends lost 3 bases and 2 bases respectively, with 8 bases between them. CDR1 MNHEY and CDR2 SMNVEV come from the germline V gene (reference sequence). Written as DNA, the CDR3 is TGTGCCAGCAGTTTTTCGAGGGGCAATCAGCCCCAGCATTTT. Amino acid sequence: CASSFSRGNQPQHF.

The chain couples TRBV27 to TRBJ2-7, with D unclear. The length of the CDR3 is 15 residues. The germline V and J ends were trimmed by 5 bases and 0 bases, with 14 bases remaining between them. CDR1 MNHEY and CDR2 SMNVEV come from the germline V gene (reference sequence). The CDR3 loop reads CASSHRKQSSYEQYF. For the CDR3, the DNA is TGTGCCAGCAGTCATCGGAAACAGAGCTCCTACGAGCAGTACTTC.

The chain joins TRBV27 to TRBJ1-3; D is uncertain. The CDR3 runs 14 residues. V gave up 0 bases and J gave up 4 bases, with 7 bases separating them. CDR1 and CDR2 from the germline V gene are MNHEY and SMNVEV (reference sequence). Here the CDR3 DNA reads TGTGCCAGCAGTTTATCGACTACAGGAAACACCATATATTTT. This translates into CASSLSTTGNTIYF.

This clone was seen more than once but under ten times. CDR3 nucleotide sequence: TGTGCCAGCAGCCAGCTAGTGAGAGACGCGTCGCCATTGGAGACCCAGTACTTC. This sequence encodes CASSQLVRDASPLETQYF. The chain joins TRBV14 to TRBJ2-5; D ambiguous. V gave up 3 bases and J gave up 5 bases, with 25 bases separating them. Germline loops: CDR1 SGHDN, CDR2 FVKESK. The CDR3 spans 18 residues.

The DNA for the CDR3 is TGTGCCAGCAGCTCGCCGGGACACTTCTCCTACGAGCAGTACTTC. Amino acid sequence: CASSSPGHFSYEQYF. The chain employs TRBV5-5 and TRBJ2-7; TRBD1 is a possible D gene (6 bases). The CDR3 is 15 amino acids. Trimming cost V 3 bases and J 0 bases, with 13 bases left between them. Germline lookup yields CDR1 SGHKS and CDR2 YYEKEE (reference sequence). The complete variable domain, with remaining parts taken from reference TRBV5-5 and TRBJ2-7, reads DAGVTQSPTHLIKTRGQQVTLRCSPISGHKSVSWYQQVLGQGPQFIFQYYEKEERGRGNFPDRFSARQFPNYSSELNVNALLLGDSALYLCASSSPGHFSYEQYFGPGTRLTVT.

This clone has just one count. The rearrangement uses TRBV27 and TRBJ1-1; 8 nucleotides line up with TRBD1. Germline V lookup: CDR1 MNHEY, CDR2 SMNVEV (reference sequence). Germline trimming cut 0 bases from V and 5 bases from J; bases unmatched to any gene: 5. The CDR3 spans 15 residues. The CDR3 nucleotides read TGTGCCAGCAGTTTATCGGCAGGGGGCTCGACTGAAGCTTTCTTT. Amino acid sequence: CASSLSAGGSTEAFF.

The gene calls are TRBV7-9 and TRBJ2-1, with 8 nucleotides matching TRBD2. Germline V gene sequence: CDR1 SEHNR, CDR2 FQNEAQ (reference sequence). The trim removed 4 bases at V and 10 bases at J, leaving 15 bases unmatched. The CDR3 loop spans 16 amino acids. Written as DNA, the CDR3 is TGTGCCAGCAGCTCACCTTTTTTAGCGGGGCGCAACGAGCAGTTCTTC. It codes for CASSSPFLAGRNEQFF.

This clone was recorded only once. The chain carries TRBV27 and TRBJ2-7, with a tentative D call TRBD1 (7 bases). Germline V CDR1 and CDR2: MNHEY, SMNVEV (reference sequence). The V end lost 7 bases, the J end lost 9 bases, and 16 bases lay between the germline ends. This CDR3 has 12 residues. The CDR3 protein is CASTTGTAGQYF. CDR3 DNA: TGTGCCAGCACCACGGGGACAGCGGGGCAGTACTTC.

The chain combines TRBV4-3 with TRBJ2-1; perhaps TRBD2 as D (6 bases). This CDR3 spans 17 amino acids. Germline V gene lookup returns CDR1 LGHNA and CDR2 YSLEER. The V end was cut by 0 bases, the J end by 3 bases, with 15 bases between. The CDR3 coding sequence is TGCGCCAGCAGCCAAGATTCGGCCGGGGGTAGCTACAATGAGCAGTTCTTC. Its translation is CASSQDSAGGSYNEQFF.

This clone was seen many times. The genes are TRBV4-2 and TRBJ1-3; tentative D call: TRBD1 (6 bases). The CDR3 totals 15 residues. V shed 4 bases and J shed 4 bases, with 14 bases lying between them. CDR1 and CDR2 from the germline V gene are LGHNA and YNFKEQ. The CDR3 DNA sequence: TGTGCCAGCAGCCCAGGGGAAGGGTCCGGAAACACCATATATTTT. Protein: CASSPGEGSGNTIYF.

This clone was counted a few times. CDR3 sequence (DNA): TGTGCCAGTAGAGCCGGGACAGGCTCAACTAATGAAAAACTGTTTTTT. This gives the protein CASRAGTGSTNEKLFF. The chain joins TRBV19 to TRBJ1-4, with 8 bases that match TRBD1. The CDR3 sequence is 16 residues long. Unmatched junction bases numbered 6, after V lost 6 bases and J lost 0 bases. CDR1 is LNHDA and CDR2 is SQIVND in the germline V gene (reference sequence). Together with reference TRBV19 and TRBJ1-4, the CDR3 gives the full variable domain: DGGITQSPKYLFRKEGQNVTLSCEQNLNHDAMYWYRQDPGQGLRLIYYSQIVNDFQKGDIAEGYSVSREKKESFPLTVTSAQKNPTAFYLCASRAGTGSTNEKLFFGSGTQLSVL.

The chain joins TRBV4-3 to TRBJ2-7, with TRBD2 identical over 8 bases. Germline CDR1 and CDR2: LGHNA and YSLEER. This CDR3 has 16 residues. V gave up 4 bases and J gave up 2 bases; unmatched junction bases: 10. The CDR3 DNA reads TGCGCCAGCAGCCTCTTTAGCGGGGAGCCTACCTACGAGCAGTACTTC. Residues: CASSLFSGEPTYEQYF.